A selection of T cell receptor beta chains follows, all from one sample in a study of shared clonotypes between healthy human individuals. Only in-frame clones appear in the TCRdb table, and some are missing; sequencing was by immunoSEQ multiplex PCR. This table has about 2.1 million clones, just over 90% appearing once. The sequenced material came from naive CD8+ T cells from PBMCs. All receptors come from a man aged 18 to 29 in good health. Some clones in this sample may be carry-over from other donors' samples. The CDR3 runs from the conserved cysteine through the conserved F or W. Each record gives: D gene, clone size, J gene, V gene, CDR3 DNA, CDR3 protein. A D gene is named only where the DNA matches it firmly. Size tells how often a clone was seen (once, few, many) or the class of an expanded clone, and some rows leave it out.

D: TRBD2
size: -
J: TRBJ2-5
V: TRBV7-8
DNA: TGTGCCAGCAGCTTAATCGAGCGGGAGCTCCTAGGCGGAGAGACCCAGTACTTC
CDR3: CASSLIERELLGGETQYF

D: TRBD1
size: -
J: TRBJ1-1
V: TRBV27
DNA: TGTGCCAGCGCGACAACAGGGGTATGGACTGAAGCTTTCTTT
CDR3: CASATTGVWTEAFF

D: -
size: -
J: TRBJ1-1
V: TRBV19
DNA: TGTGCCAGTAGTATAGACCCGGACAAACTGAACACTGAAGCTTTCTTT
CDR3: CASSIDPDKLNTEAFF

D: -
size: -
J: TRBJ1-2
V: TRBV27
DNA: TGTGCCAGCAAATACCTACCGGAGGACGGCTATGGCTACACCTTC
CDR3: CASKYLPEDGYGYTF

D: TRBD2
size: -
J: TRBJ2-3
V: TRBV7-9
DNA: TGTGCCAGCAGAAAAGGGGAGGGACTAGGATTTTCAGATACGCAGTATTTT
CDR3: CASRKGEGLGFSDTQYF

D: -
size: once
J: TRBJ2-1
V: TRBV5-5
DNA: TGTGCCAGCAGCGCCGGATCCAATGAGCAGTTCTTC
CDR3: CASSAGSNEQFF

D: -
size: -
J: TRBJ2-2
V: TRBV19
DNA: TGTGCCAGTAGTATACGGTATAAATCGGGAGACACCGGGGAGCTGTTTTTT
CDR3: CASSIRYKSGDTGELFF

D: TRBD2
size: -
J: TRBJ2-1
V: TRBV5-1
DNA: TGCGCCAGCAGCTTGGTCGGCGGGAGAGGGGCAACCTACAATGAGCAGTTCTTC
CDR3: CASSLVGGRGATYNEQFF

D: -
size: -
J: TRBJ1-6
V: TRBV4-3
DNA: TGCGCCAGCAGCCAAGATTATTTCAGGGTGCATAATTCACCCCTCCACTTT
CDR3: CASSQDYFRVHNSPLHF

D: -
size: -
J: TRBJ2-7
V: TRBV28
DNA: TGTGCCAGCAGTTTACCGCTCGGCAGGGGTTTAAGGTCCTACGAGCAGTACTTC
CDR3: CASSLPLGRGLRSYEQYF

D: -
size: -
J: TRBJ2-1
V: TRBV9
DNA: TGTGCCAGCAGTGGAAGGGGGGAGTACAATGAGCAGTTCTTC
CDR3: CASSGRGEYNEQFF

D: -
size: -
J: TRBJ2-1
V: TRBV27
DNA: TGTGCCAGCAGTTTAGTGGTCTCCTACAATGAGCAGTTCTTC
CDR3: CASSLVVSYNEQFF

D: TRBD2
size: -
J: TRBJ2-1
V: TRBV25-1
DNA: TGTGCCAGCAGGTGGGGGGCTAGCGGGCCCCATGAGCAGTTCTTC
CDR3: CASRWGASGPHEQFF

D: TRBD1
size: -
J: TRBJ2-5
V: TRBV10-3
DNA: TGTGCCATCAGGCCCGGGACTGGACAGGGGGTCGGGGTGGAGACCCAGTACTTC
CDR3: CAIRPGTGQGVGVETQYF

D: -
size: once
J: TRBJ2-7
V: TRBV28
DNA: TGTGCCAGCAGTCCGATGGAAGGGGCCGGTAGCTCCTACGAGCAGTACTTC
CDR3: CASSPMEGAGSSYEQYF

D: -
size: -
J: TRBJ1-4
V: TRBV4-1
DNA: TGCGCCAGCAGCCAAAAGACGGTGGTTGGGTTACACGAAAAACTGTTTTTT
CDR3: CASSQKTVVGLHEKLFF

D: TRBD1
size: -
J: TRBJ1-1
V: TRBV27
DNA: TGTGCCAGCAGTGCCGGGACAGGCGTGAACACTGAAGCTTTCTTT
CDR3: CASSAGTGVNTEAFF

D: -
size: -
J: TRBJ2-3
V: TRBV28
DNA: TGTGCCAGCAGCCCTAACAGGGTGACCACAGATACGCAGTATTTT
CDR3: CASSPNRVTTDTQYF

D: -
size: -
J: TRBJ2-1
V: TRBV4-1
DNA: TGCGCCAGCACCCCGAGGGCCGACTACAATGAGCAGTTCTTC
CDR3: CASTPRADYNEQFF

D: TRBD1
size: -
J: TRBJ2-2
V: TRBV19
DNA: TGTGCCAGTAGTTTCAACCCCGGACAGGGACGGACCGGGGAGCTGTTTTTT
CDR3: CASSFNPGQGRTGELFF

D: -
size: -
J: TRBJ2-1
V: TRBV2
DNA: TGTGCCAGCAAAGAGGTCTACAATGAGCAGTTCTTC
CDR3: CASKEVYNEQFF

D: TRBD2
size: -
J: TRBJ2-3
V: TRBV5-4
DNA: TGTGCCAGCAGCTCGCCGGGACTACCATCGGATACGCAGTATTTT
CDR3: CASSSPGLPSDTQYF

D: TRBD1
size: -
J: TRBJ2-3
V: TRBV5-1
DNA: TGCGCCAGCACCATCCGGGACAGGGAGCTAATGCGCACAGATACGCAGTATTTT
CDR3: CASTIRDRELMRTDTQYF

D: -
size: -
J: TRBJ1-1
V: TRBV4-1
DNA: TGCGCCAGCAGCCAAACGCCCCAGGGATTAGGGATGAACACTGAAGCTTTCTTT
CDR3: CASSQTPQGLGMNTEAFF

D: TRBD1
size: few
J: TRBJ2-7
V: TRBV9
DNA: TGTGCCAGCAGCGCGGGGACAGGGACCTACGAGCAGTACTTC
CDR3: CASSAGTGTYEQYF

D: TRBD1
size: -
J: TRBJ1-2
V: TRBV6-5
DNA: TGTGCCAGCAGTTCCGGGGGACAGCTCTATGGCTACACCTTC
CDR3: CASSSGGQLYGYTF

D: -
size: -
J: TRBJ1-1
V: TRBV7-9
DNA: TGTGCCAGCAGCTTATTGGGTGGTGGTGAAGCTTTCTTT
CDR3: CASSLLGGGEAFF

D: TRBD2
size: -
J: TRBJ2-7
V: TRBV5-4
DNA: TGTGCCAGCAGCTTGGAAGGACTAGCGGGGGAACACTACGAGCAGTACTTC
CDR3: CASSLEGLAGEHYEQYF

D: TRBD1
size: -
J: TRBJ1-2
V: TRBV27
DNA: TGTGCCAGCAGTGCCGCAGGGGGCGGCTATGGCTACACCTTC
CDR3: CASSAAGGGYGYTF